This passage covers 21 T cell receptor beta chains from one sample sequenced in a study of CD8 T cells in Susac syndrome. An amount of RNA that ranged from roughly 0.45 to 1 ug was reverse transcribed with random hexamers. TCRdb itself ran the immunoSEQ multiplex PCR reads through MiXCR, one entry per CDR3 protein. Of roughly 150,000 distinct CDR3 sequences in the sample, approximately 95% were seen once. The sequenced sample was CD4+ T cells from PBMCs. The receptors come from a human donor with Susac syndrome.

The chain has TRBV2 and TRBJ1-2; the D is unclear. Per germline, CDR1 SNHLY and CDR2 FYNNEI. This CDR3 is 12 amino acids long. The germline V and J ends were trimmed by 2 bases and 8 bases, with 9 bases remaining between them. Here the CDR3 DNA reads TGTGCCAGCAGTGAAAGGCCTGACGGCTACACCTTC. Amino acids: CASSERPDGYTF.

The rearrangement links TRBV27 to TRBJ2-1; D is tentatively TRBD1 or TRBD2 (6 bases each). The CDR3 has 13 amino acids. CDR1 and CDR2 (germline): MNHEY, SMNVEV (reference sequence). V gave up 3 bases and J gave up 9 bases, with 12 bases separating them. This CDR3 is CASSFGGPVEQFF. The DNA for the CDR3 is TGTGCCAGCAGTTTTGGGGGGCCGGTTGAGCAGTTCTTC.

The chain combines TRBV21-1 with TRBJ1-1. TRBV21-1 is a documented pseudogene. This CDR3 comprises 13 residues. The CDR3 spells CARRGGESTEAFF. In DNA form, the CDR3 reads TGTGCCCGCCGGGGTGGGGAAAGCACTGAAGCTTTCTTT.

The chain recombines TRBV29-1 with TRBJ2-3; the D gene is possibly TRBD1 (6 bases). CDR3 size: 13 residues. V was clipped by 5 bases and J by 2 bases, with 11 bases between them. Germline values: CDR1 SQVTM, CDR2 ANQGSEA. Here the CDR3 DNA reads TGCAGCGTTCGGCAGGGGCCCACAGATACGCAGTATTTT. It encodes CSVRQGPTDTQYF.

The V and J genes are TRBV7-6 and TRBJ2-2, with a tentative D call TRBD2 (5 bases). Trimming took off 1 base at V and 4 bases at J, with 7 bases between the two ends. Germline loops: CDR1 SGHVS, CDR2 FNYEAQ. The CDR3 covers 14 residues. The CDR3 nucleotides read TGTGCCAGCAGCTTAGGTAGCGTCACCGGGGAGCTGTTTTTT. Its translation: CASSLGSVTGELFF.

The V gene is TRBV15, the J gene TRBJ2-5; TRBD1 might be the D (5 bases). This CDR3 spans 15 amino acids. The V gene's germline CDR1 is LNHNV and CDR2 YYDKDF (reference sequence). Trimming pared 5 bases from V and 7 bases from J, leaving 20 bases between. Here the CDR3 DNA reads TGTGCCACCAGCCGTACCCCTAGGGGAAAGGGGACCCAGTACTTC. It codes for CATSRTPRGKGTQYF.

The J gene is TRBJ1-5, the V gene TRBV5-1; unclear D gene. This CDR3 has 15 residues. Trimming removed 0 bases from V and 6 bases from J, with 13 bases in between. Germline lookup yields CDR1 SGHRS and CDR2 YFSETQ. CDR3 sequence: CASSLDGKSGQPQHF. CDR3 bases: TGCGCCAGCAGCTTGGACGGAAAAAGCGGTCAGCCCCAGCATTTT.

The V call is TRBV7-3, the J call TRBJ2-1; D is uncertain. Trimming pared 1 base from V and 5 bases from J, leaving 9 bases between. Germline V gives CDR1 SGHTA, CDR2 FQGTGA. The CDR3 totals 14 residues. For the CDR3, the DNA is TGTGCCAGCAGCTTAAACCCGGCTAACAATGAGCAGTTCTTC. Its protein is CASSLNPANNEQFF.

The V call is TRBV5-6, the J call TRBJ2-3; TRBD1 is a possible D gene (6 bases). Trimming removed 0 bases from V and 1 base from J, with 9 bases in between. This CDR3 contains 15 residues. CDR1 is SGHDT and CDR2 is YYEEEE in the germline V gene. CDR3 residues: CASSLGGGGTDTQYF. CDR3 DNA: TGTGCCAGCAGCTTGGGAGGGGGTGGCACAGATACGCAGTATTTT.

This chain joins TRBV21-1 and TRBJ2-5; TRBD1 is the table's D call, not checked against the DNA. TRBV21-1 is a listed pseudogene. The CDR3 has 13 amino acids. The CDR3 is CASSTDREETQYF. In nucleotides, the CDR3 is TGTGCCAGCAGCACCGACAGGGAAGAGACCCAGTACTTC.

The chain joins TRBV20-1 to TRBJ2-1; 8 bases align to TRBD1. J lost 5 bases, V lost 5 bases, and 5 bases had no gene match. This CDR3 region has 13 residues. Germline V gene lookup returns CDR1 DFQATT and CDR2 SNEGSKA (reference sequence). The CDR3 region has the DNA TGCAGTGCTGCGGGACAGGCTAACAATGAGCAGTTCTTC. The encoded protein is CSAAGQANNEQFF.

The chain uses TRBV3-1 and TRBJ2-2; D is unclear. Germline loops: CDR1 LGHDT, CDR2 YNNKEL (reference sequence). The CDR3 totals 15 residues. Trimming cost V 4 bases and J 1 base, with 10 bases left between them. The CDR3 region has the DNA TGTGCCAGCAGCCCAATGGGCCGGAACACCGGGGAGCTGTTTTTT. Its protein is CASSPMGRNTGELFF.

V is TRBV27 and J is TRBJ2-1, with D maybe TRBD1 (6 bases). There are 16 residues in the CDR3. The germline V gene has CDR1 MNHEY and CDR2 SMNVEV (reference sequence). V dropped 4 bases and J dropped 5 bases, with 18 bases sitting between them. The CDR3 region has the DNA TGTGCCAGCAGTTCCTCAGGGGCGAGAGTGGACAATGAGCAGTTCTTC. Protein sequence: CASSSSGARVDNEQFF.

V gene TRBV18 combines with J gene TRBJ2-7, with D possibly matching TRBD2 (5 bases). Germline assignment: CDR1 KGHSH and CDR2 LQKENI. The CDR3 covers 14 residues. V lost 3 bases to trimming and J lost 3 bases, with 12 bases between them. In DNA form, the CDR3 reads TGTGCCAGCTCACCCCAGCGAGGGAACTACGAGCAGTACTTC. It is translated as CASSPQRGNYEQYF.

The CDR3, as DNA: TGTGCCAGCACGCAACCGGGACTAGGCAGCACAGATACGCAGTATTTT. This gives the protein CASTQPGLGSTDTQYF. V gene TRBV5-4 combines with J gene TRBJ2-3; 8 bases line up with TRBD2. Germline trimming cut 6 bases from V and 0 bases from J; bases unmatched to any gene: 9. From germline, CDR1 is SGHNT and CDR2 YYREEE (reference sequence). This CDR3 spans 16 amino acids.

This chain joins TRBV7-9 and TRBJ2-3, with 11 bases identical to TRBD2. The CDR3 is 16 residues long. J lost 2 bases, V lost 4 bases, and 5 bases had no gene match. Germline lookup yields CDR1 SEHNR and CDR2 FQNEAQ (reference sequence). CDR3 amino acids: CASSSLAGGDTDTQYF. The CDR3 nucleotides read TGTGCCAGCAGCTCCCTAGCGGGGGGCGACACAGATACGCAGTATTTT.

Only one count was recorded for this clonotype. CDR3 nucleotide sequence: TGTGCCACCAGTGATTTATTGGGCGGGGAGGAAAAACTGTTTTTT. This encodes CATSDLLGGEEKLFF. The rearrangement links TRBV24-1 to TRBJ1-4; D remains unclear. Per the germline V gene, CDR1 is KGHDR and CDR2 is SFDVKD. The CDR3 loop spans 15 amino acids. Trimming cost V 1 base and J 8 bases, with 13 bases left between them.

This clonotype was seen only once. The chain employs TRBV7-9 and TRBJ2-5, with 10 nucleotides matching TRBD2. V trimming: 5 bases; J trimming: 5 bases; junction bases outside the gene matches: 8. Per the germline V gene, CDR1 is SEHNR and CDR2 is FQNEAQ (reference sequence). The CDR3 consists of 15 residues. The CDR3 protein is CASSQGLAGAETQYF. The CDR3 nucleotides read TGTGCCAGCAGCCAAGGGCTAGCGGGGGCCGAGACCCAGTACTTC. Combining the CDR3 with reference TRBV7-9 and TRBJ2-5 gives the whole variable domain DTGVSQNPRHKITKRGQNVTFRCDPISEHNRLYWYRQTLGQGPEFLTYFQNEAQLEKSRLLSDRFSAERPKGSFSTLEIQRTEQGDSAMYLCASSQGLAGAETQYFGPGTRLLVL.

The J gene is TRBJ1-6, the V gene TRBV5-4; TRBD1 matches at 7 bases. Germline CDR1 SGHNT, CDR2 YYREEE (reference sequence). Trimming at V came to 9 bases and at J to 9 bases, leaving 12 bases not matched to a gene. The CDR3 extends over 14 amino acids. Here the CDR3 DNA reads TGTGCCATGAAAAGACAGGGAGACACTTCACCCCTCCACTTT. This sequence encodes CAMKRQGDTSPLHF.

Only one count was recorded for this clonotype. The gene calls are TRBV20-1 and TRBJ2-1; unclear D gene. From germline, CDR1 is DFQATT and CDR2 SNEGSKA (reference sequence). The CDR3 length is 11 residues. V was trimmed by 5 bases and J by 6 bases, leaving 8 bases between them. The CDR3 nucleotides are TGCAGTGCTCCGCGAGTCAATGAGCAGTTCTTC. It codes for CSAPRVNEQFF.

V and J are TRBV5-1 and TRBJ2-3; either TRBD1 or TRBD2 may supply D (6 bases each). Trimming took off 10 bases at V and 5 bases at J, with 17 bases between the two ends. The germline gives CDR1 SGHRS, CDR2 YFSETQ. The CDR3 consists of 13 residues. The CDR3 DNA sequence: TGCGCCGTCCGACGGGGGCCCGAAGATACGCAGTATTTT. Translated: CAVRRGPEDTQYF.